Presented here are 18 T cell receptor beta chains from one specimen sequenced in a study of glioma-infiltrating T cells after dendritic cell vaccination (TCRdb year 2016). Libraries were prepared through the immunoSEQ multiplex PCR assay. TCRdb limited this immuneACCESS table to in-frame rearrangements with V and J called. A share of clones is missing; checked studies link under half to unresolved V genes, and the rest is unexplained. This sample has fewer than 50,000 clones in its table, and roughly 87% of those were observed once. The ten top clones hold over 9.5% of the sample. Here the sequenced sample was blood, taken before dendritic cell vaccination. The origin of the receptors is a human donor with glioblastoma.

This clone was found once. The J gene is TRBJ1-2, the V gene TRBV5-1, with D unresolved. Trimming cost V 5 bases and J 2 bases, with 16 bases left between them. The V gene's germline CDR1 is SGHRS and CDR2 YFSETQ. The CDR3 extends over 15 amino acids. The CDR3: CASSHGQDKNYGYTF. Written as DNA, the CDR3 is TGCGCCAGCAGTCATGGGCAGGATAAAAACTATGGCTACACCTTC.

The V gene is TRBV5-6, the J gene TRBJ2-3; D is perhaps TRBD1 (5 bases). The germline CDR1 and CDR2 sequences are SGHDT and YYEEEE. The CDR3 has 14 residues. The ends were cut back, 7 bases at V and 1 base at J, with 13 bases in the middle. CDR3 in amino acids: CASRSAGRTDTQYF. The CDR3, as DNA: TGTGCCAGCCGGTCGGCAGGGCGCACAGATACGCAGTATTTT.

There are a few counts of this clone. This sequence joins TRBV27 and TRBJ2-5, with D possibly being TRBD2 (6 bases). The CDR3 has 15 residues. Trimming shortened V by 0 bases and J by 2 bases, and 10 bases separated the two germline ends. The V gene's germline CDR1 is MNHEY and CDR2 SMNVEV (reference sequence). In DNA form, the CDR3 reads TGTGCCAGCAGTTTATCTAGCCGGGGGCAAGAGACCCAGTACTTC. This translates into CASSLSSRGQETQYF.

This clone was seen a few times. The chain recombines TRBV19 with TRBJ2-1, with 10 nucleotides matching TRBD1. V trimming: 7 bases; J trimming: 7 bases; junction bases outside the gene matches: 4. This CDR3 contains 13 residues. CDR1 LNHDA and CDR2 SQIVND come from the germline V gene (reference sequence). For the CDR3, the DNA is TGTGCCAGTACCAGGGACAGGGGTAATGAGCAGTTCTTC. Amino acids: CASTRDRGNEQFF.

This chain connects TRBV13 to TRBJ1-1, with a possible D match to TRBD1 (6 bases). Germline V gene lookup returns CDR1 PRHDT and CDR2 FYEKMQ (reference sequence). This CDR3 is 15 amino acids long. V gave up 6 bases and J gave up 3 bases, with 17 bases separating them. The CDR3 DNA reads TGTGCCAGCAGTTTTACAGGGTCCCCCGACACTGAAGCTTTCTTT. Encoded protein: CASSFTGSPDTEAFF.

The CDR3 DNA is TGCGCCAGCGGAGCCGCGAACACCGGGGAGCTGTTTTTT. It specifies CASGAANTGELFF. This chain links TRBV5-1 with TRBJ2-2, with D unresolved. CDR1 and CDR2 (germline): SGHRS, YFSETQ. Trimming removed 7 bases at V and 0 bases at J, with 7 bases between. There are 13 residues in the CDR3.

CDR3 sequence reads: CASSRTSGGPNEQFF. CDR3 coding DNA: TGTGCCAGCAGCCGTACTAGCGGGGGACCAAATGAGCAGTTCTTC. V and J are TRBV7-2 and TRBJ2-1; 11 positions match TRBD2. J lost 7 bases, V lost 5 bases, and 7 bases had no gene match. The CDR3 is 15 residues long. Germline CDR1 and CDR2: SGHTA and FQGNSA. Full variable domain (missing parts from reference TRBV7-2 and TRBJ2-1): GAGVSQSPSNKVTEKGKDVELRCDPISGHTALYWYRQSLGQGLEFLIYFQGNSAPDKSGLPSDRFSAERTGGSVSTLTIQRTQQEDSAVYLCASSRTSGGPNEQFFGPGTRLTVL.

This clone was picked up one time. The chain recombines TRBV4-1 with TRBJ1-4, with D tentatively TRBD1 (6 bases). Germline CDR1 is MGHRA and CDR2 is YSYEKL. V was pared by 2 bases and J by 6 bases, with 16 bases between. CDR3 length: 16 amino acids. The CDR3 coding sequence is TGCGCCAGCAGCCAAATCGGGAACAGGGCTCATGAAAAACTGTTTTTT. It yields the protein CASSQIGNRAHEKLFF.

The chain uses TRBV19 and TRBJ2-7; D is possibly TRBD2 (6 bases). The ends were cut back, 0 bases at V and 7 bases at J, with 10 bases in the middle. Germline CDR1 and CDR2: LNHDA and SQIVND (reference sequence). This CDR3 has 13 residues. The CDR3 nucleotides read TGTGCCAGTAGTATAGAACGGGGGATTGAGCAGTACTTC. Translation gives CASSIERGIEQYF. Using reference TRBV19 and TRBJ2-7 for the parts outside the CDR3, the full variable domain is DGGITQSPKYLFRKEGQNVTLSCEQNLNHDAMYWYRQDPGQGLRLIYYSQIVNDFQKGDIAEGYSVSREKKESFPLTVTSAQKNPTAFYLCASSIERGIEQYFGPGTRLTVT.

This chain uses TRBV5-1 with TRBJ2-1; 9 bases line up with TRBD2. V lost 7 bases to trimming and J lost 3 bases; unmatched junction nucleotides: 23. The length of the CDR3 is 20 residues. Per germline, CDR1 SGHRS and CDR2 YFSETQ. CDR3: CASLPGAGGPAHRFYNEQFF. For the CDR3, the DNA is TGCGCCAGCCTCCCAGGGGCGGGAGGGCCCGCCCACCGATTCTACAATGAGCAGTTCTTC.

V is TRBV19 and J is TRBJ2-1; 11 bases line up with TRBD1. J was trimmed by 5 bases and V by 6 bases; bases with no gene match: 6. The CDR3 runs to 15 residues. CDR1 is LNHDA and CDR2 is SQIVND in the germline V gene (reference sequence). CDR3 nucleotide sequence: TGTGCCAGTAGCAGGACAGGGGGCAACCACAATGAGCAGTTCTTC. Its translation: CASSRTGGNHNEQFF.

The rearrangement links TRBV19 to TRBJ2-2, with D uncertain. Trimming pared 8 bases from V and 4 bases from J, leaving 5 bases between. Germline CDR1 and CDR2: LNHDA and SQIVND (reference sequence). The CDR3 is 11 residues long. The CDR3 DNA is TGTGCCAGTTACAGCACCGGGGAGCTGTTTTTT. Protein: CASYSTGELFF.

The CDR3 sequence is CASSVGTGGLLNTEAFF. In DNA, the CDR3 is TGTGCCAGCTCGGTCGGGACAGGGGGGCTCTTGAACACTGAAGCTTTCTTT. The genes are TRBV18 and TRBJ1-1, with TRBD1 matching 11 bases. This CDR3 spans 17 amino acids. After removal of 6 bases from V and 0 bases from J, the junction contained 9 bases not matched to a gene. The germline V gene encodes CDR1 KGHSH and CDR2 LQKENI.

The rearrangement links TRBV23-1 to TRBJ2-7, with D unclear. TRBV23-1 has ORF status, its function being uncertain. This CDR3 comprises 15 residues. The V gene lost 0 bases and the J gene lost 3 bases, with 12 bases spanning the gap. The CDR3 nucleotides read TGCGCCAGCAGTCAATCGAGAGGCAGCTACTACGAGCAGTACTTC. It is translated as CASSQSRGSYYEQYF.

The chain links TRBV7-8 to TRBJ2-5; a weak D match, TRBD2 (5 bases). Germline CDR1 and CDR2: SGHVS and FQNEAQ. V was shortened by 1 base and J by 2 bases, with 11 bases between the two germline ends. The CDR3 totals 15 residues. CDR3: CASSLVAGLQETQYF. The CDR3 coding sequence is TGTGCCAGCAGCTTAGTGGCGGGTCTACAAGAGACCCAGTACTTC.

The chain carries TRBV10-2 and TRBJ2-5, with 13 bases aligning to TRBD2. The assigned J gene may be wrong: the sequence end matches TRBJ2-7 better. This CDR3 is built from 16 residues. Germline V lookup: CDR1 WSHSY, CDR2 SAAADI. In DNA, the CDR3 is TGCGCCAGCAGTGAGGGGACTAGCGGGGTTATCGACGAGCAGTACTTC. Translation gives CASSEGTSGVIDEQYF.

V and J are TRBV6-4 and TRBJ1-6, with D uncertain. The length of the CDR3 is 13 residues. Germline V lookup: CDR1 MRHNA, CDR2 SNTAGT. With 5 bases removed from V and 7 bases from J, the gap between germline ends came to 9 bases. This CDR3 is CASSPQENSPLHF. The CDR3 DNA sequence: TGTGCCAGCAGTCCCCAGGAAAATTCACCCCTCCACTTT.

The rearrangement uses TRBV6-6 and TRBJ1-1, with unresolved D. V lost 7 bases and J lost 4, with 13 bases in between. There are 13 residues in the CDR3. Germline V gene sequence: CDR1 MNHNY, CDR2 SVGAGI (reference sequence). The CDR3 sequence is CASTQPSTTEAFF. CDR3 DNA sequence: TGTGCCAGCACCCAACCTTCTACCACTGAAGCTTTCTTT.